The clone carrying this T cell receptor (beta chain) is labeled medium-sized. The CDR3 spans 11 residues. Trimming took 6 bases from V and 3 from J, leaving 6 bases between them. Looked up from germline, CDR1 is MGHDK and CDR2 is SYGVNS. Here immunoSEQ multiplex PCR was the method, and the copy in TCRdb shows in-frame clones only, minus some. The sample includes about 49,000 clones, almost 80% of them seen just once. The sample originates from a study of OX40 agonist ivuxolimab in advanced cancers. This clonotype was sampled from an adult with an advanced solid tumor such as melanoma, head and neck, liver or kidney cancer. The V and J genes are TRBV25-1 and TRBJ2-7; D gene unclear. The sequencing used CD4+ or CD8+ T cells sorted from blood, collected in a trial of the OX40 agonist ivuxolimab. DNA of the CDR3: TGTGCCAGCAGGGAGTTCTACGAGCAGTACTTC. Translated, it gives CASREFYEQYF.